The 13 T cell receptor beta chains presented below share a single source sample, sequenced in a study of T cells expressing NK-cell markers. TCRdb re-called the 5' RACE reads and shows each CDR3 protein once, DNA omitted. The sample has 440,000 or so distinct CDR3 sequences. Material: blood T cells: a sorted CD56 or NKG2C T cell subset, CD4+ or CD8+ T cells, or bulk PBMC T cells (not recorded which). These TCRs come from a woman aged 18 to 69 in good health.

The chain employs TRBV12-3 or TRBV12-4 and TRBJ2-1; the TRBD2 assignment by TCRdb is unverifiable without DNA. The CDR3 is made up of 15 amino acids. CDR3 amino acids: CASSSGTSGSDEQFF.

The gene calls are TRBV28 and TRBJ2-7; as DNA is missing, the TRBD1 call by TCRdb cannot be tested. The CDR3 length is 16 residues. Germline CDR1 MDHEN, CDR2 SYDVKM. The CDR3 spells CASSPGRGLLPYEQYF.

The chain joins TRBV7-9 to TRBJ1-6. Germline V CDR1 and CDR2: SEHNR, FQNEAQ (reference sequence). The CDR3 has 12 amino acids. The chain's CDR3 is CASSSTVLTLHF.

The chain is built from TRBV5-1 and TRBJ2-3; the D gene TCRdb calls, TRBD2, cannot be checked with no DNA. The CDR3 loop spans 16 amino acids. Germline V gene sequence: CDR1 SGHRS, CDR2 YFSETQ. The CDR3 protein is CASSLLVGELTDTQYF. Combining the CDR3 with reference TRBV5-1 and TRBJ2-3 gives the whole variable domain KAGVTQTPRYLIKTRGQQVTLSCSPISGHRSVSWYQQTPGQGLQFLFEYFSETQRNKGNFPGRFSGRQFSNSRSEMNVSTLELGDSALYLCASSLLVGELTDTQYFGPGTRLTVL.

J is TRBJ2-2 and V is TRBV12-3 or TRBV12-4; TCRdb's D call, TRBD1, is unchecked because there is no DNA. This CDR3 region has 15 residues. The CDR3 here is CASSFHTPGTGELFF.

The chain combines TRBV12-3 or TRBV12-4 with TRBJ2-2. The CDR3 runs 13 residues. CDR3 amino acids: CASSPTYTGELFF.

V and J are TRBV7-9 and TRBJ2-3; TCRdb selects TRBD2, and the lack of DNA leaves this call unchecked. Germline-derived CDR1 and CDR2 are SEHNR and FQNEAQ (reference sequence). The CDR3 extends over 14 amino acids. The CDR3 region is CASSFPAVTDTQYF.

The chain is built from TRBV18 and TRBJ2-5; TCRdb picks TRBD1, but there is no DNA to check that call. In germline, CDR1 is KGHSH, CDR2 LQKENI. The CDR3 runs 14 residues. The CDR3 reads CASSRGVLQETQYF. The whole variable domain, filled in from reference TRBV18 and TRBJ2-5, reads NAGVMQNPRHLVRRRGQEARLRCSPMKGHSHVYWYRQLPEEGLKFMVYLQKENIIDESGMPKERFSAEFPKEGPSILRIQQVVRGDSAAYFCASSRGVLQETQYFGPGTRLLVL.

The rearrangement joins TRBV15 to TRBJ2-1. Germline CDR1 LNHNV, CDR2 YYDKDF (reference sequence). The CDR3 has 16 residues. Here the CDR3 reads CATSRVTGASYNEQFF.

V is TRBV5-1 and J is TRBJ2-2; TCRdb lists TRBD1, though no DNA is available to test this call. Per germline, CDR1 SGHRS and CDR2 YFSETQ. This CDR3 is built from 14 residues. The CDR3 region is CASGTGSNTGELFF.

CDR3 residues: CASSPKQVSYNEQFF. The genes are TRBV18 and TRBJ2-1; TCRdb returns TRBD1, unconfirmable since there is no DNA. Germline loops: CDR1 KGHSH, CDR2 LQKENI. This CDR3 region has 15 residues.

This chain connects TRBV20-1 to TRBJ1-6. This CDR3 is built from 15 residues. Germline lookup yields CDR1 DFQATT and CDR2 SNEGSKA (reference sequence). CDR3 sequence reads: CSASQVQTVYSPLHF.

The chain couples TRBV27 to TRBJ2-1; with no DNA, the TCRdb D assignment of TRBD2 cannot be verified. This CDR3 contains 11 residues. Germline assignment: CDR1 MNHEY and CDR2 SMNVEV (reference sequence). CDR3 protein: CASRGEGEQFF.